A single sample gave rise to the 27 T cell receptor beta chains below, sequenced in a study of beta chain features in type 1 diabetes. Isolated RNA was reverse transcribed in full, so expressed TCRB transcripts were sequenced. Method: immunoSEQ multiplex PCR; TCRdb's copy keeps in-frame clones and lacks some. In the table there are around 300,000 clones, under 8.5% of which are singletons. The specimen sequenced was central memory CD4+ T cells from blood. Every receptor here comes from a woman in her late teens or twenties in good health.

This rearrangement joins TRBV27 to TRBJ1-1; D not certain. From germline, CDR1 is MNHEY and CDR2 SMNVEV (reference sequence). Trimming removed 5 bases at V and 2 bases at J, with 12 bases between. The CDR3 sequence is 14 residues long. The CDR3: CASSVTGSNTEAFF. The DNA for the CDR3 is TGTGCCAGCAGTGTCACCGGGTCCAACACTGAAGCTTTCTTT.

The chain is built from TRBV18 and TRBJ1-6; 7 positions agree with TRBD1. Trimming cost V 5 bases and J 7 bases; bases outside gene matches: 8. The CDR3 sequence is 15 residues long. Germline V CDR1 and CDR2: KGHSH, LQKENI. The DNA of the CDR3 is TGTGCCAGCTCATGGAGGGGGCGAGCCAATTCACCCCTCCACTTT. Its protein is CASSWRGRANSPLHF.

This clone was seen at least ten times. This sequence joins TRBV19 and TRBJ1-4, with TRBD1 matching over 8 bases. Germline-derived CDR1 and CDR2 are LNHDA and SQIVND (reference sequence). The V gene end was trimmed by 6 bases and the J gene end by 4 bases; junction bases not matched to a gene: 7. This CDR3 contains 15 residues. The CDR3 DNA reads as TGTGCCAGTAGCGTCCAGGGGGCGCGTAATGAAAAACTGTTTTTT. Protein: CASSVQGARNEKLFF.

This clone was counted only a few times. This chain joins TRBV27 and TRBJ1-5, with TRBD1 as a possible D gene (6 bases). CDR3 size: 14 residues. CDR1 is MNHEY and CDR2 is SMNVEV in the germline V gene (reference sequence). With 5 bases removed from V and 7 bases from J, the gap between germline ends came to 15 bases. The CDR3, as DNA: TGTGCCAGCAGTCCCCGGACAGCCCTGCAGCCCCAGCATTTT. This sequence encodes CASSPRTALQPQHF.

The CDR3 protein is CASKLMAEQFF. CDR3 nucleotides: TGTGCCAGCAAACTCATGGCGGAGCAGTTCTTC. The V call is TRBV7-2, the J call TRBJ2-1; D gene uncertain. The CDR3 has 11 residues. Germline loops: CDR1 SGHTA, CDR2 FQGNSA. Trimming took off 7 bases at V and 10 bases at J, with 11 bases between the two ends.

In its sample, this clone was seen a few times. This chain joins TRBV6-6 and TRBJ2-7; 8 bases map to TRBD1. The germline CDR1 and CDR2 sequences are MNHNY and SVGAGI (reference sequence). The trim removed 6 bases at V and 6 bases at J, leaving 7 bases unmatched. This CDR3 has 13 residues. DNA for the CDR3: TGTGCCAGCAGGTACCAGGGGGCGAGCGAGCAGTACGTC. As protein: CASRYQGASEQYV.

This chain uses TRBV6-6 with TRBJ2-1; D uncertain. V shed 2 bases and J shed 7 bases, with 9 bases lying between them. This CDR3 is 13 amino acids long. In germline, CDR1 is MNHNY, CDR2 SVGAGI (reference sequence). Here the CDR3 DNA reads TGTGCCAGCAGTTACACGGGTGGAAATGAGCAGTTCTTC. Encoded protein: CASSYTGGNEQFF.

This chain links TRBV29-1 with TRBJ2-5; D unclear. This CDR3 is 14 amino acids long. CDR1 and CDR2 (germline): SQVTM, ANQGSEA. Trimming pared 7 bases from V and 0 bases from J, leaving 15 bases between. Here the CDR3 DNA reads TGCAGCGCCGCTGCGTCACTGTACCAAGAGACCCAGTACTTC. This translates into CSAAASLYQETQYF.

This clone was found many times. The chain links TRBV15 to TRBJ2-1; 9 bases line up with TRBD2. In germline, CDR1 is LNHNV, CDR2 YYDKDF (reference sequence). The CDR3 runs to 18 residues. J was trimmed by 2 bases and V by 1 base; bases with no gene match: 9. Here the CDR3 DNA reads TGTGCCACCAGCAGAGGTGGCGGGAGGGCCAGTCCCTACAATGAGCAGTTCTTC. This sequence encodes CATSRGGGRASPYNEQFF.

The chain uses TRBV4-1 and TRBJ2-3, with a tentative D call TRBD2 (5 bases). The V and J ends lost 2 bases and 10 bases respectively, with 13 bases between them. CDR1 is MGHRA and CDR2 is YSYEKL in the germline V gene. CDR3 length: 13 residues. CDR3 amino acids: CASSQTLGGPQYF. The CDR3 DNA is TGCGCCAGCAGCCAAACACTAGGAGGCCCGCAGTATTTT.

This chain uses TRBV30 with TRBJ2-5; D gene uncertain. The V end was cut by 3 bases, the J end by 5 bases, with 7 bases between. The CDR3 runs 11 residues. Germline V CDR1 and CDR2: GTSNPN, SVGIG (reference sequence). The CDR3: CAWSQMETQYF. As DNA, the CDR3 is TGTGCCTGGAGCCAGATGGAGACCCAGTACTTC.

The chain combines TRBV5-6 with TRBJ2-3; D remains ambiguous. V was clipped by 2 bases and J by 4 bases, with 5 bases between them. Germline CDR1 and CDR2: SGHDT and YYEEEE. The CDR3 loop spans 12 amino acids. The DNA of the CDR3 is TGTGCCAGCAGCTTTTTCCCAGATACGCAGTATTTT. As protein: CASSFFPDTQYF.

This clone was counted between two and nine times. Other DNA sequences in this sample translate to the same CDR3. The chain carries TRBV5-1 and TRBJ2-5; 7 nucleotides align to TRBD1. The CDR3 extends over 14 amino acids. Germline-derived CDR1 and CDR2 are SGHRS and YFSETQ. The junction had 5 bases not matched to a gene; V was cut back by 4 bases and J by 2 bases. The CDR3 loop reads CASSPRQGQETQYF. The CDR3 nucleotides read TGCGCCAGCAGCCCTCGACAGGGACAAGAGACCCAGTACTTC.

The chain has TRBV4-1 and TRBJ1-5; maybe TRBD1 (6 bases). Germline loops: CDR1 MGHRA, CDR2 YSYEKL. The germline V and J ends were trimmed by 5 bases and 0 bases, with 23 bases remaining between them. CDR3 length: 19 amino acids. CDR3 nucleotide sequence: TGCGCCAGCAGCGGCACGGTGCAGGGGAGCCTATATAGCAATCAGCCCCAGCATTTT. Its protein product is CASSGTVQGSLYSNQPQHF.

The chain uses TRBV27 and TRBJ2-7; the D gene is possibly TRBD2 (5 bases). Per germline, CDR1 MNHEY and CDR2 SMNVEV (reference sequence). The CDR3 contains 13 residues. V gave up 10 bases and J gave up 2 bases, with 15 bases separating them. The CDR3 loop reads CATRPRAPYEQYF. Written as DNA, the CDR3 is TGTGCCACCCGACCGAGGGCCCCCTACGAGCAGTACTTC.

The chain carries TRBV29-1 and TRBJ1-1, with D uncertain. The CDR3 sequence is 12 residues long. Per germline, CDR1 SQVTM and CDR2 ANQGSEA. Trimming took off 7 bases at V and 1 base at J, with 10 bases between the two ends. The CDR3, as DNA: TGCAGCGGAGTGACACCGAACACTGAAGCTTTCTTT. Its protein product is CSGVTPNTEAFF.

CDR3 nucleotide sequence: TGTGCCAGCAGTCCCAGAACAGGCTATGGCTACACCTTC. It specifies CASSPRTGYGYTF. The chain uses TRBV28 and TRBJ1-2; possibly TRBD1 for D (5 bases). The V gene lost 5 bases and the J gene lost 4 bases, with 11 bases spanning the gap. Germline V gene lookup returns CDR1 MDHEN and CDR2 SYDVKM. The CDR3 spans 13 residues.

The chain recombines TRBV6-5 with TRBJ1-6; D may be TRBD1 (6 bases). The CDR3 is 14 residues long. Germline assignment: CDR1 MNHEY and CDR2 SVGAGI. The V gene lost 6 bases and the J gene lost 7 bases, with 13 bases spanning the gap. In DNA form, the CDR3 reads TGTGCCAGCAGGAAGGGACACACCAATTCACCCCTCCACTTT. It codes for CASRKGHTNSPLHF.

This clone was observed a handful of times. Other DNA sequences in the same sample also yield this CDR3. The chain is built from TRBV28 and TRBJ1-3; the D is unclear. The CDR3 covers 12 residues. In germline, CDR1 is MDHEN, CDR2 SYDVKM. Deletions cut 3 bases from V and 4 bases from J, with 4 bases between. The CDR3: CASSFHGNTIYF. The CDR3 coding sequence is TGTGCCAGCAGTTTTCACGGAAACACCATATATTTT. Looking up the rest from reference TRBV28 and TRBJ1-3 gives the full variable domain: DVKVTQSSRYLVKRTGEKVFLECVQDMDHENMFWYRQDPGLGLRLIYFSYDVKMKEKGDIPEGYSVSREKKERFSLILESASTNQTSMYLCASSFHGNTIYFGEGSWLTVV.

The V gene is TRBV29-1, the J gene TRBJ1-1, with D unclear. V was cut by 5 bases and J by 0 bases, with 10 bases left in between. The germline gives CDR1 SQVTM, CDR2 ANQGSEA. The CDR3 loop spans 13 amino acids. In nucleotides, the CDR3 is TGCAGCGTTAGTCAGGTTATGAACACTGAAGCTTTCTTT. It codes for CSVSQVMNTEAFF.

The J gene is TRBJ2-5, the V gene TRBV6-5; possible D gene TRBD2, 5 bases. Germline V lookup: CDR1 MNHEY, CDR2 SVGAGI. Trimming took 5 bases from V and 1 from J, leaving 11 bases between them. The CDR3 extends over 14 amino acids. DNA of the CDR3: TGTGCCAGCAGTCCCCGGACTCCCCAAGAGACCCAGTACTTC. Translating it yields CASSPRTPQETQYF.

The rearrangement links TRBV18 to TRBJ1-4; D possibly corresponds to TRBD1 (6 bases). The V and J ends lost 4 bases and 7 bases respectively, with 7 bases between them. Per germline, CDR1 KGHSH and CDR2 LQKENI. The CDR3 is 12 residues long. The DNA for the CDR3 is TGTGCCAGCTCACGGGGGCGTGAAAAACTGTTTTTT. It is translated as CASSRGREKLFF.

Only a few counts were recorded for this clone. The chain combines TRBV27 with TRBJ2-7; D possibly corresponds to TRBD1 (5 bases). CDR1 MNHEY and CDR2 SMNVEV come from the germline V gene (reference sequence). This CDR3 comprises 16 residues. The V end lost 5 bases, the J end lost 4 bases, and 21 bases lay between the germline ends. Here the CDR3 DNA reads TGTGCCAGCAGTCCTCCCGACCCGAAAGACAGTTACGAGCAGTACGTC. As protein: CASSPPDPKDSYEQYV.

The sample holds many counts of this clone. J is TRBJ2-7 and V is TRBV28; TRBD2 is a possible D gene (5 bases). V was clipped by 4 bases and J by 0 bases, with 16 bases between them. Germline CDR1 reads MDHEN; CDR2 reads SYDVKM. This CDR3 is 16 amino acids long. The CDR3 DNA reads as TGTGCCAGCAGTTCGCGAGGCGGGCAGACCTCCTACGAGCAGTACGTC. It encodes CASSSRGGQTSYEQYV.

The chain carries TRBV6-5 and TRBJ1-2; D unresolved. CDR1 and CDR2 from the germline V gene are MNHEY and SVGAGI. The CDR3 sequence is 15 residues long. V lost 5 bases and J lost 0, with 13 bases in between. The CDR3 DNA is TGTGCCAGCAGTATGGTTTGGACCTCTAACTATGGCTACACCTTC. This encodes CASSMVWTSNYGYTF.

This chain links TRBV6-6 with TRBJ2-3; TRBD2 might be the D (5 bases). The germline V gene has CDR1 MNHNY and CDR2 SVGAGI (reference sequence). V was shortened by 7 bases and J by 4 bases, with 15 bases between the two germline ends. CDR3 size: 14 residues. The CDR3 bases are TGTGCCAGCACTTCGTTTATTAGCGCAGATACGCAGTATTTT. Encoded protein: CASTSFISADTQYF.

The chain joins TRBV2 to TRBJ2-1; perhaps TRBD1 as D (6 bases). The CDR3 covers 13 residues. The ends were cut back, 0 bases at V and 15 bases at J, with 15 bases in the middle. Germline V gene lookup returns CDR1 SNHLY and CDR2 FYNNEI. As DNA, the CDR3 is TGTGCCAGCAGTGAAGCGTGGGCAGGGGATTCGTTCTTC. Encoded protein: CASSEAWAGDSFF.